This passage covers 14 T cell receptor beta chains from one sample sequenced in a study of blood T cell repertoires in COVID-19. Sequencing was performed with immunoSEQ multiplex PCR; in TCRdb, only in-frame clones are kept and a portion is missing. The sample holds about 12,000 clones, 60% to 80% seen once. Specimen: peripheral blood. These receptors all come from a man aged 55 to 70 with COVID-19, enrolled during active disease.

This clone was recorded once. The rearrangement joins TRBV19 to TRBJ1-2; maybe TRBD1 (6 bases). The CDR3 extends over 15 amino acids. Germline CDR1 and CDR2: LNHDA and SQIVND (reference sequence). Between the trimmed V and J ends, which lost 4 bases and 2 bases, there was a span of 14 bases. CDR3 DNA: TGTGCCAGTAGTACGACCTGGGACACCAACTATGGCTACACCTTC. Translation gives CASSTTWDTNYGYTF.

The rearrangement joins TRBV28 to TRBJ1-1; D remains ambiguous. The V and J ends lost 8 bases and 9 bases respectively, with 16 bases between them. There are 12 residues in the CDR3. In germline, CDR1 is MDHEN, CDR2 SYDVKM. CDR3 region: CASLPRGQKAFF. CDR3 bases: TGTGCCAGCCTCCCACGCGGGCAGAAAGCTTTCTTT.

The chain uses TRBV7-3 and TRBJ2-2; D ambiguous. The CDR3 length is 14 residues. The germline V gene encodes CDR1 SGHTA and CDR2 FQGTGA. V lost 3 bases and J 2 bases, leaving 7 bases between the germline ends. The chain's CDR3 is CASSFNSNTGELFF. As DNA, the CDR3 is TGTGCCAGCAGCTTCAACAGTAACACCGGGGAGCTGTTTTTT.

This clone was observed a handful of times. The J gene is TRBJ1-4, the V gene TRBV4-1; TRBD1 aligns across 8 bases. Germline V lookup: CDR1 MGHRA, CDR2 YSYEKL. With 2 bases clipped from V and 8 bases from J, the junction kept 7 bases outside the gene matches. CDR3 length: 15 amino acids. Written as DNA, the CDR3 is TGCGCCAGCAGCCAAACAGGGGGTAGAGAAGAAAAACTGTTTTTT. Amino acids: CASSQTGGREEKLFF.

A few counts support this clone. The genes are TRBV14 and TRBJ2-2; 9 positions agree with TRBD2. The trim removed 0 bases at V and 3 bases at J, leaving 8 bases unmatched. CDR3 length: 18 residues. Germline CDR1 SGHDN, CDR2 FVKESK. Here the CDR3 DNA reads TGTGCCAGCAGCCAAGATTTAGTGACTAGCGGCTACACCGGGGAGCTGTTTTTT. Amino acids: CASSQDLVTSGYTGELFF.

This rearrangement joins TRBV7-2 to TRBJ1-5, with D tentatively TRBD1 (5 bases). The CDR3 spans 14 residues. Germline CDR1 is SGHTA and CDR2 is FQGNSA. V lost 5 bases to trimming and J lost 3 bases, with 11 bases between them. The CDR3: CASSPWGDNQPQHF. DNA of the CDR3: TGTGCCAGCAGCCCCTGGGGGGACAATCAGCCCCAGCATTTT.

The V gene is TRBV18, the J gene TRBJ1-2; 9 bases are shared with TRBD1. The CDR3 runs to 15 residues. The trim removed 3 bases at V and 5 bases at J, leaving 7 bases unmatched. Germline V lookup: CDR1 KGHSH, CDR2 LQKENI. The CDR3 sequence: CASSPDRGLLYGYTF. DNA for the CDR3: TGTGCCAGCTCACCGGACAGGGGACTACTATATGGCTACACCTTC.

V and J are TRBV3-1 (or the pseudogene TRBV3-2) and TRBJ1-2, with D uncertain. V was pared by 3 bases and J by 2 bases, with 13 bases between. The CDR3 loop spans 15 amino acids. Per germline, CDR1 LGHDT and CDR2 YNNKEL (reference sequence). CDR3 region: CASSQLRISNYGYTF. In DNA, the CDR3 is TGTGCCAGCAGCCAGCTCAGAATTTCCAACTATGGCTACACCTTC.

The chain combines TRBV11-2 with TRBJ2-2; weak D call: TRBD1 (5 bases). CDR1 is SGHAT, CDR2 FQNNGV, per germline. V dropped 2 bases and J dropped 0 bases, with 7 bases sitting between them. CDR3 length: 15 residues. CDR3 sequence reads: CASSLRGSNTGELFF. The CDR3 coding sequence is TGTGCCAGCAGCTTAAGGGGCTCGAACACCGGGGAGCTGTTTTTT.

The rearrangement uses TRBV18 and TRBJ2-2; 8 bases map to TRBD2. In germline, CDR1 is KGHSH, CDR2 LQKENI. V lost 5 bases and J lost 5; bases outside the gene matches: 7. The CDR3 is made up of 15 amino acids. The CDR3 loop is CASSSGGPWTGELFF. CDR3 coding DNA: TGTGCCAGCTCATCGGGGGGGCCTTGGACCGGGGAGCTGTTTTTT.

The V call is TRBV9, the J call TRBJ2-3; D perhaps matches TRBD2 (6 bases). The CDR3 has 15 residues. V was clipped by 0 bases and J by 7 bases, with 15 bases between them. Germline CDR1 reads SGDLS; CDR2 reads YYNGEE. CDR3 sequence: CASSVGRGYVHTQYF. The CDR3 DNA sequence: TGTGCCAGCAGCGTAGGGAGGGGTTACGTACATACGCAGTATTTT.

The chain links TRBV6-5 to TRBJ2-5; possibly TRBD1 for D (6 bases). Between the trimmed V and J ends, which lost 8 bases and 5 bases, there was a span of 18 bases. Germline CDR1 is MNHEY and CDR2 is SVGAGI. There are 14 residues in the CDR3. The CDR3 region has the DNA TGTGCCAGCGCCGACTACAGGGCTCAGGAGACCCAGTACTTC. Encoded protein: CASADYRAQETQYF.

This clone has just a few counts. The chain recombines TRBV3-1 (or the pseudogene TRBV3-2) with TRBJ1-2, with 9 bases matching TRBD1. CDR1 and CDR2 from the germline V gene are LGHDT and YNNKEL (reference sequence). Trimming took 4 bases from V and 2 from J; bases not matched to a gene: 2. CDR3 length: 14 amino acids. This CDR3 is CASSRGTGNYGYTF. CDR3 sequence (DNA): TGTGCCAGCAGCCGAGGGACAGGGAACTATGGCTACACCTTC.

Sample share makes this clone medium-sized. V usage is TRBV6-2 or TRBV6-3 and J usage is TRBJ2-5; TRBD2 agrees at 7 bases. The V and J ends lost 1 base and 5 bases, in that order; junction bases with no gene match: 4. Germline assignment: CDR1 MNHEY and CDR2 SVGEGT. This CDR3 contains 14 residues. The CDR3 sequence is CASSYWGGVETQYF. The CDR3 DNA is TGTGCCAGCAGTTACTGGGGGGGAGTGGAGACCCAGTACTTC.